Sequencing of this T cell receptor beta chain was carried out in a study of neurological immune-mediated disorders. Study findings and constraints: The greatest TCR clonal expansion appeared in HTLV-1-associated myelopathy and the smallest, falling below healthy controls, in multiple sclerosis.

Germline CDR1 and CDR2: DFQATT and SNEGSKA (reference sequence). The CDR3 spans 15 residues. V lost 2 bases to trimming and J lost 2 bases; unmatched junction nucleotides: 3. 5'RACE generated cDNA with 10-nucleotide random UMIs. MiXCR, run by TCRdb on the 5' RACE reads, gives a single entry per CDR3 protein. The data contain tens of thousands of distinct CDR3 sequences, roughly 7% of them singletons. This clonotype was observed a handful of times. Its specificity is not known. This sequence joins TRBV20-1 and TRBJ1-5; 10 bases are shared with TRBD1. The receptor was derived from a woman between 40 and 55 years old in good health. The specimen was PBMCs. CDR3 nucleotide sequence: TGCAGTGCTAGACCCGGACAGGGGGGCAATCAGCCCCAGCATTTT. Protein product: CSARPGQGGNQPQHF.